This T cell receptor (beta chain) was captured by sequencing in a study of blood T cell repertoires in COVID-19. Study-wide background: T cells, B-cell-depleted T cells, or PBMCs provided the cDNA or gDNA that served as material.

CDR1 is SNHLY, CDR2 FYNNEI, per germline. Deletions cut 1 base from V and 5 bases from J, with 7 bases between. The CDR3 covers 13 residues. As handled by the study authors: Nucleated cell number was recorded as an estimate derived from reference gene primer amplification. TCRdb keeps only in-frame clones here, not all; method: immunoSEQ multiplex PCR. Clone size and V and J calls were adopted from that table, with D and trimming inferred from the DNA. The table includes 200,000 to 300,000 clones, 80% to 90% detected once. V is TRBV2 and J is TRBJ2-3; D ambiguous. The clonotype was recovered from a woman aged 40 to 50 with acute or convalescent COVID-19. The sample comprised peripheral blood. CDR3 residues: CASSEEKRDTQYF. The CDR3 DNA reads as TGTGCCAGCAGTGAAGAGAAGCGAGATACGCAGTATTTT.